This T cell receptor (beta chain) was obtained from a study of T cell responses to AZD1222 COVID-19 vaccine. The assay was immunoSEQ multiplex PCR, and TCRdb's table has in-frame clones only and misses some. The profile covers 60,000 to 70,000 clones, with roughly four fifths appearing a single time and approximately 5.4% taken by the ten largest. The CDR3 spans 16 residues. Trimming removed 5 bases from V and 1 base from J, with 15 bases in between. Germline CDR1 is SEHNR and CDR2 is FQNEAQ (reference sequence). The study, taken as a whole, reports: The donor cohort was predominantly white British with a female majority, and clonal diversity may have been underestimated. Scientists sampled the repertoires only once the peak T cell response had passed. In the spike-specific TCR repertoire, nearly half reportedly target unmutated variant regions. The study found Spike-specific TCR breadth and depth rose after two AZD1222 doses.

About this clone: Its antigen is currently unknown.

The chain recombines TRBV7-9 with TRBJ1-3; possible D gene TRBD1, 5 bases. The TCR sequence derives from an adult in good health. Sequences were derived from peripheral blood, sampled on day 0 of AZD1222 vaccination. CDR3 loop: CASSPRGGLSGNTIYF. CDR3 sequence (DNA): TGTGCCAGCAGCCCCCGGGGGGGATTATCTGGAAACACCATATATTTT.